This is a list of T cell receptor beta chains from one sample in a study. MiXCR, run by TCRdb on the RT-PCR reads, gives a single entry per CDR3 protein. The sample shows more than 600,000 distinct CDR3 sequences, approximately 14% of them seen only once. Sample: memory CD4+ T cells from blood. The receptors were sampled from a female donor in good health, serving as a healthy control. Each CDR3 is given with its conserved first and last residue. Each record gives: D gene, J gene, V gene, clone size, CDR3 protein, CDR3 DNA. A D gene is named only where the DNA matches it firmly. Rows may omit the clone size; those that give it use once, few, many or a size class.

>TRBD2|TRBJ2-3|TRBV7-6|many
CASSPSGGVADTQYF
TGTGCCAGCAGTCCAAGTGGGGGGGTCGCAGATACGCAGTATTTT
>TRBD1|TRBJ1-4|TRBV7-2|-
CASTQTGAHEKLFF
TGTGCCAGCACCCAGACAGGGGCGCACGAAAAACTGTTTTTT
>-|TRBJ2-1|TRBV7-8|-
CASSSTGTADYNEQFF
TGTGCCAGCAGCTCCACAGGGACCGCCGACTACAATGAGCAGTTCTTC
>TRBD2|TRBJ2-5|TRBV7-2|many
CASSLRGLAVPQETQYF
TGTGCCAGCAGCTTAAGGGGACTAGCGGTTCCACAAGAGACCCAGTACTTC
>-|TRBJ2-2|TRBV7-8|many
CASSLTRGTGELFF
TGTGCCAGCAGCTTAACCAGGGGTACCGGGGAGCTGTTTTTT
>TRBD1|TRBJ1-5|TRBV7-8|few
CASSPYQLDRDSNQPQHF
TGTGCCAGCAGCCCCTATCAATTAGACAGGGATAGCAATCAGCCCCAGCATTTT
>-|TRBJ1-1|TRBV29-1|few
CSFEPTGMNTEAFF
TGCAGCTTTGAACCGACAGGCATGAACACTGAAGCTTTCTTT
>TRBD1|TRBJ2-7|TRBV5-1|many
CASSLGPQGATGSEQYF
TGCGCCAGCAGCTTAGGACCACAGGGGGCCACTGGTTCCGAGCAGTACTTC
>TRBD1|TRBJ2-4|TRBV18|-
CASSSYGTGKNIQYF
TGTGCCAGCTCGTCCTACGGGACAGGGAAAAACATTCAGTACTTC
>TRBD1|TRBJ1-1|TRBV20-1|-
CSARQDRVEAFF
TGCAGTGCTAGACAGGACAGGGTCGAAGCTTTCTTT
>-|TRBJ1-2|TRBV20-1|once
CSANELGRRYGYTF
TGCAGTGCTAACGAGCTGGGCAGGCGGTATGGCTACACCTTC
>-|TRBJ1-5|TRBV18|few
CASSPEDRGGQPQHF
TGTGCCAGCTCACCAGAGGATCGGGGAGGTCAGCCCCAGCATTTT
>TRBD2|TRBJ2-1|TRBV6-2/TRBV6-3|-
CASRRSRGGLNEQFF
TGTGCCAGCAGAAGGAGTCGGGGGGGCCTGAATGAGCAGTTCTTC
>-|TRBJ1-2|TRBV5-1|many
CASSLAPEENYGYTF
TGCGCCAGCAGCTTGGCCCCGGAAGAGAACTATGGCTACACCTTC
>-|TRBJ2-3|TRBV3-2|-
CASSQARTSLAQYF
TGTGCCAGCAGCCAAGCCAGGACTAGCTTGGCGCAGTATTTT
>-|TRBJ2-1|TRBV5-1|-
CASTPGRGGANEQFF
TGCGCCAGCACCCCCGGGCGGGGTGGAGCCAATGAGCAGTTCTTC
>-|TRBJ2-2|TRBV5-5|-
CASSLTSLNTGELFF
TGTGCCAGCAGCTTAACTAGTCTGAACACCGGGGAGCTGTTTTTT
>-|TRBJ1-1|TRBV29-1|-
CSVGWTGRNTEAFF
TGCAGCGTTGGATGGACCGGGAGAAACACTGAAGCTTTCTTT
>-|TRBJ2-1|TRBV20-1|few
CSAQPLANEQFF
TGCAGTGCCCAGCCCCTAGCCAATGAGCAGTTCTTC
>TRBD1|TRBJ2-7|TRBV5-1|few
CASSLVVLGDRSGEQYF
TGCGCCAGCAGCTTGGTGGTCTTGGGGGACAGATCTGGCGAGCAGTACTTC
>TRBD1|TRBJ1-1|TRBV10-3|many
CAIRTDRDAAFF
TGTGCCATCAGGACGGACAGGGACGCAGCTTTCTTT
>-|TRBJ2-3|TRBV7-9|few
CASSPGLAVNTQYF
TGTGCCAGCAGCCCCGGCCTAGCCGTTAATACGCAGTATTTT
>-|TRBJ2-7|TRBV5-1|many
CASSLAGVGDEQYF
TGCGCCAGCAGCTTAGCTGGAGTCGGGGACGAGCAGTACTTC
>-|TRBJ2-1|TRBV4-2|many
CASSQDSGTGLGRHEQFF
TGTGCCAGCAGCCAAGATAGTGGGACGGGGCTAGGAAGGCATGAGCAGTTCTTC
>-|TRBJ2-1|TRBV7-2|-
CASSLSSGNSYNEQFF
TGTGCCAGCAGCTTGTCCTCGGGAAACTCCTACAATGAGCAGTTCTTC